This T cell receptor beta chain was found in a study of vaccination and CD4 T cells after COVID-19. Across the study: A positive SARS-CoV-2 nasal swab PCR result was recorded for each convalescent patient; about 10 were mild and one severe.

Germline V gene sequence: CDR1 SGHRS, CDR2 YFSETQ. CDR3 length: 13 amino acids. Trimming left V 0 bases short and J 2 bases short, with 5 bases between. Treatment noted: approximately 9-day PBMC culture with coronavirus spike peptide pools or control peptides (ViraFEST assay). Of note for this clonotype: What it binds is not known.

An Oncomine TCR Beta short-read assay was used to sequence the DNA from cultured CD4+ T cells. TCRdb analysed the PCR reads with MiXCR anew, one entry per CDR3 protein. The sample holds 8,000 or so distinct CDR3 sequences, around 62% seen once. This TCR derives from a human donor who had recovered from COVID-19. The rearrangement joins TRBV5-1 to TRBJ2-5, with D maybe TRBD1 (5 bases). Input material: CD4+ T cells from blood, cultured in vitro. Written as DNA, the CDR3 is TGCGCCAGCAGCTTGGGACAGCAAGAGACCCAGTACTTC. Protein product: CASSLGQQETQYF.